The 30 T cell receptor beta chains below were found in one sample sequenced in a study of T-cell memory formation after mild COVID-19. One entry per CDR3 protein, called by TCRdb with MiXCR from the 5' RACE reads. The table lists nearly 110,000 distinct CDR3 sequences, about 17% of them singletons, with around 28% in the top ten. Specimen: PBMCs or a T cell subset sorted from them (not recorded which). The receptors here all came from an adult woman who had mild COVID-19 (a few samples of this study predate the infection). Cell type and time point are not known.

V and J are TRBV4-1 and TRBJ1-1; D is possibly TRBD1 (5 bases). V dropped 5 bases and J dropped 5 bases, with 12 bases sitting between them. This CDR3 comprises 13 residues. Germline CDR1 MGHRA, CDR2 YSYEKL. Here the CDR3 reads CASSAVGLTEAFF. For the CDR3, the DNA is TGCGCCAGCAGCGCAGTGGGGCTTACTGAAGCTTTCTTT.

The genes are TRBV21-1 and TRBJ1-6; the tabulated D call, TRBD1, remains unverified against the DNA. TRBV21-1 is a documented pseudogene. The CDR3 is made up of 19 amino acids. The CDR3 sequence is CASSRYDRERSSYNSPLHF. The CDR3 DNA reads TGTGCCAGCAGCAGATACGACAGAGAGAGAAGCTCCTATAATTCACCCCTCCACTTT.

In this sample, this clonotype turned up a few times. This chain uses TRBV6-1 with TRBJ1-6, with D possibly being TRBD1 (5 bases). The ends were cut back, 3 bases at V and 5 bases at J, with 5 bases in the middle. CDR1 is MNHNS, CDR2 SASEGT, per germline. The CDR3 is 13 amino acids. As DNA, the CDR3 is TGTGCCAGCAGTGAGGGGGATAATTCACCCCTCCACTTT. It encodes CASSEGDNSPLHF.

V gene TRBV20-1 combines with J gene TRBJ2-7; D might be TRBD2 (6 bases). This CDR3 is 13 amino acids long. Trimming removed 6 bases from V and 4 bases from J, with 16 bases in between. Germline CDR1 DFQATT, CDR2 SNEGSKA (reference sequence). The CDR3 region has the DNA TGCAGTGCGTCCGAGGGGAGCGGGTACGAGCAGTACTTC. It yields the protein CSASEGSGYEQYF.

In its sample, this clonotype was seen many times. The chain links TRBV4-3 to TRBJ1-1; maybe TRBD1 (5 bases). Deletions cut 4 bases from V and 4 bases from J, with 22 bases between. Germline CDR1 and CDR2: LGHNA and YSLEER. The CDR3 is made up of 17 amino acids. The chain's CDR3 is CASSRSDLPLGLTEAFF. The CDR3 DNA sequence: TGCGCCAGCAGCCGATCAGACCTTCCCTTGGGGCTCACTGAAGCTTTCTTT.

The J gene is TRBJ2-2, the V gene TRBV27; D is unclear. The germline V gene has CDR1 MNHEY and CDR2 SMNVEV (reference sequence). The length of the CDR3 is 13 residues. Trimming cost V 1 base and J 4 bases, with 4 bases left between them. The CDR3 loop reads CASSLWATGELFF. In nucleotides, the CDR3 is TGTGCCAGCAGTTTATGGGCCACCGGGGAGCTGTTTTTT.

The rearrangement links TRBV7-9 to TRBJ2-1; D possibly corresponds to TRBD2 (6 bases). Germline lookup yields CDR1 SEHNR and CDR2 FQNEAQ (reference sequence). The CDR3 length is 15 residues. V was shortened by 5 bases and J by 6 bases, with 17 bases between the two germline ends. CDR3 DNA sequence: TGTGCCAGCAGCGCACAACCGGGACTGATCAATGAGCAGTTCTTC. As protein: CASSAQPGLINEQFF.

The CDR3 here is CASSRRDGNQPQHF. DNA of the CDR3: TGTGCCAGCAGCCGCAGGGATGGCAATCAGCCCCAGCATTTT. J is TRBJ1-5 and V is TRBV5-5, with a possible D match to TRBD1 (5 bases). Germline CDR1 reads SGHKS; CDR2 reads YYEKEE (reference sequence). CDR3 length equals 14 residues. V lost 4 bases and J 2 bases, leaving 10 bases between the germline ends.

This clonotype was seen only a few times. The rearrangement links TRBV11-2 to TRBJ2-1; no firm D call. Germline CDR1 SGHAT, CDR2 FQNNGV. V was pared by 0 bases and J by 6 bases, with 6 bases between. CDR3 length: 13 residues. CDR3: CASSLDFGNEQFF. DNA of the CDR3: TGTGCCAGCAGCTTAGATTTCGGCAATGAGCAGTTCTTC.

In this sample, this clonotype turned up many times. The V call is TRBV5-6, the J call TRBJ1-1, with a possible D match to TRBD1 (5 bases). The germline V and J ends were trimmed by 0 bases and 6 bases, with 18 bases remaining between them. Germline V gives CDR1 SGHDT, CDR2 YYEEEE. The CDR3 is 16 amino acids. CDR3 residues: CASSLEGYGTPAEAFF. CDR3 coding DNA: TGTGCCAGCAGCTTGGAAGGGTACGGGACGCCGGCTGAAGCTTTCTTT.

This clonotype was seen more than once but under ten times. This sequence joins TRBV9 and TRBJ2-1, with D tentatively TRBD2 (6 bases). CDR3 length equals 16 residues. V gave up 3 bases and J gave up 4 bases, with 17 bases separating them. Germline CDR1 SGDLS, CDR2 YYNGEE. The CDR3 bases are TGTGCCAGCAGCGCGCCTACGGGGGACTCGTACAATGAGCAGTTCTTC. This encodes CASSAPTGDSYNEQFF.

This clonotype occurred a few times. CDR3 region: CASSDTSGGEEQYF. In DNA, the CDR3 is TGTGCCAGCAGCGACACTAGCGGGGGGGAAGAGCAGTACTTC. This sequence joins TRBV9 and TRBJ2-7; TRBD2 aligns across 13 bases. Losses at the gene ends were 3 bases for V and 7 bases for J; bases not matched to a gene: 4. Germline CDR1 and CDR2: SGDLS and YYNGEE. The CDR3 spans 14 residues.

The chain employs TRBV30 and TRBJ1-1; 8 bases align to TRBD1. The V and J ends lost 2 bases and 1 base, in that order; junction bases with no gene match: 6. This CDR3 has 15 residues. Germline V gene data show CDR1 as GTSNPN and CDR2 as SVGIG (reference sequence). The DNA of the CDR3 is TGTGCCTGGAGTTATGGGACAGGACCGAACACTGAAGCTTTCTTT. Translating it yields CAWSYGTGPNTEAFF.

V usage is TRBV7-6 and J usage is TRBJ1-1; D may be TRBD1 (5 bases). The germline V gene encodes CDR1 SGHVS and CDR2 FNYEAQ. The CDR3 is 13 amino acids. Trimming took 1 base from V and 7 from J, leaving 10 bases between them. The CDR3 loop reads CASSLVGTREAFF. CDR3 bases: TGTGCCAGCAGCTTAGTCGGGACTCGTGAAGCTTTCTTT.

This clonotype turned up a few times. This chain connects TRBV25-1 to TRBJ2-7, with 8 positions matching TRBD2. Germline assignment: CDR1 MGHDK and CDR2 SYGVNS. Trimming removed 6 bases from V and 6 bases from J; junction bases left unmatched: 13. This CDR3 has 15 amino acids. In nucleotides, the CDR3 is TGTGCCAGCAGAGGACCCGGGACGGGGGGGTCCGAGCAGTACTTC. Translating gives CASRGPGTGGSEQYF.

This clonotype has only a few counts. The gene calls are TRBV5-1 and TRBJ2-3; 11 nucleotides line up with TRBD2. Trimming at V came to 2 bases and at J to 2 bases, leaving 7 bases not matched to a gene. The CDR3 has 17 residues. The V gene's germline CDR1 is SGHRS and CDR2 YFSETQ. The CDR3 is CASSFIAGGPSTDTQYF. The CDR3 DNA is TGCGCCAGCAGCTTCATAGCGGGGGGGCCCTCCACAGATACGCAGTATTTT. Full variable domain (remainder filled in from reference TRBV5-1 and TRBJ2-3): KAGVTQTPRYLIKTRGQQVTLSCSPISGHRSVSWYQQTPGQGLQFLFEYFSETQRNKGNFPGRFSGRQFSNSRSEMNVSTLELGDSALYLCASSFIAGGPSTDTQYFGPGTRLTVL.

This clonotype was counted only a few times. The rearrangement joins TRBV12-3 or TRBV12-4 to TRBJ2-7; D call uncertain. This CDR3 is built from 15 residues. V was trimmed by 3 bases and J by 0 bases, leaving 12 bases between them. CDR3 sequence reads: CASSFEVTSSYEQYF. CDR3 nucleotides: TGTGCCAGCAGTTTCGAGGTTACGAGCTCCTACGAGCAGTACTTC.

This clonotype was seen many times. J is TRBJ2-1 and V is TRBV5-1; tentative D call: TRBD2 (7 bases). The CDR3 spans 17 residues. Trimming shortened V by 0 bases and J by 2 bases, and 15 bases separated the two germline ends. The germline gives CDR1 SGHRS, CDR2 YFSETQ. DNA for the CDR3: TGCGCCAGCAGCTTGGTGGGGGGGGCAGGCCCCTACAATGAGCAGTTCTTC. Translating gives CASSLVGGAGPYNEQFF.

V usage is TRBV7-6 and J usage is TRBJ2-5; maybe TRBD2 (6 bases). The CDR3 sequence is 15 residues long. Trimming cost V 1 base and J 4 bases, with 13 bases left between them. From germline, CDR1 is SGHVS and CDR2 FNYEAQ. CDR3 DNA: TGTGCCAGCAGCTTAGAATCGGGAGTGCGAGAGACCCAGTACTTC. As protein: CASSLESGVRETQYF.

The sample holds one count of this clonotype. V usage is TRBV7-2 and J usage is TRBJ1-3, with 8 bases aligning to TRBD1. The CDR3 has 15 amino acids. V was pared by 4 bases and J by 4 bases, with 6 bases of the junction left unmatched. Germline CDR1 SGHTA, CDR2 FQGNSA. The CDR3 DNA reads TGTGCCAGCAGCTCCCAGGGGGCGTGGGGAAACACCATATATTTT. Translating gives CASSSQGAWGNTIYF.

The rearrangement links TRBV12-3 or TRBV12-4 to TRBJ1-2, with D possibly being TRBD1 (5 bases). The V end lost 2 bases, the J end lost 4 bases, and 8 bases lay between the germline ends. The CDR3 extends over 13 amino acids. As DNA, the CDR3 is TGTGCCAGCAGTTTACGGGGGTCCTATGGCTACACCTTC. This translates into CASSLRGSYGYTF.

The table lists this clonotype with a few counts. The genes are TRBV4-1 and TRBJ2-2; D not resolved. With 3 bases removed from V and 1 base from J, the gap between germline ends came to 6 bases. The V gene's germline CDR1 is MGHRA and CDR2 YSYEKL. CDR3 size: 14 residues. CDR3 region: CASSQALNTGELFF. CDR3 bases: TGCGCCAGCAGCCAGGCTTTGAACACCGGGGAGCTGTTTTTT.

The V call is TRBV6-6, the J call TRBJ2-3; 7 positions match TRBD2. The CDR3 runs 18 residues. Losses at the gene ends were 5 bases for V and 0 bases for J; bases not matched to a gene: 14. Germline values: CDR1 MNHNY, CDR2 SVGAGI (reference sequence). DNA for the CDR3: TGTGCCAGCAGTGCAGAAACCCAACCACTAGCGAGCACAGATACGCAGTATTTT. Translation gives CASSAETQPLASTDTQYF.

In this sample, this clonotype is large (0.1 to 1%). The genes are TRBV7-3 and TRBJ2-3; D unresolved. CDR1 and CDR2 (germline): SGHTA, FQGTGA. Trimming took 4 bases from V and 0 from J, leaving 11 bases between them. The CDR3 covers 15 residues. CDR3 sequence reads: CASSSLARSTDTQYF. CDR3 DNA: TGTGCCAGCAGCTCATTAGCAAGGAGCACAGATACGCAGTATTTT.

The chain recombines TRBV5-1 with TRBJ1-2, with TRBD1 identical over 7 bases. V shed 4 bases and J 0 bases; nucleotides not matched to a gene: 12. The CDR3 is 17 amino acids. CDR1 is SGHRS and CDR2 is YFSETQ in the germline V gene. CDR3 sequence reads: CASSAIQGQDPNYGYTF. As DNA, the CDR3 is TGCGCCAGCAGCGCAATACAGGGGCAAGATCCTAACTATGGCTACACCTTC.

The chain employs TRBV30 and TRBJ2-2, with TRBD1 matching over 11 bases. Germline CDR1 GTSNPN, CDR2 SVGIG (reference sequence). The V gene end was trimmed by 2 bases and the J gene end by 3 bases; junction bases not matched to a gene: 8. This CDR3 has 17 residues. The CDR3, as DNA: TGTGCCTGGAGTTACCCGGGACAGGGGGAGGACACCGGGGAGCTGTTTTTT. Protein: CAWSYPGQGEDTGELFF. Variable domain in full (rest from reference TRBV30 and TRBJ2-2): SQTIHQWPATLVQPVGSPLSLECTVEGTSNPNLYWYRQAAGRGLQLLFYSVGIGQISSEVPQNLSASRPQDRQFILSSKKLLLSDSGFYLCAWSYPGQGEDTGELFFGEGSRLTVL.

This clonotype was counted between two and nine times. The chain has TRBV20-1 and TRBJ2-5, with 12 nucleotides matching TRBD2. This CDR3 is built from 15 residues. Trimming at V came to 0 bases and at J to 4 bases, leaving 3 bases not matched to a gene. The V gene's germline CDR1 is DFQATT and CDR2 SNEGSKA (reference sequence). CDR3 sequence reads: CSARDSTSGGETQYF. DNA of the CDR3: TGCAGTGCTAGAGATTCGACTAGCGGGGGAGAGACCCAGTACTTC.

This clonotype was picked up many times. One end of the junction does not line up with germline, which may come from a read error. The gene calls are TRBV5-1 and TRBJ1-2; D uncertain. The CDR3 loop spans 12 amino acids. Germline assignment: CDR1 SGHRS and CDR2 YFSETQ. CDR3 protein: CASSLVGDGYTF. The CDR3 coding sequence is TGTGCCAGCAGCTTAGTTGGGGATGGCTACACCTTC.

This clonotype was detected only a few times. The rearrangement uses TRBV4-1 and TRBJ2-1; D may be TRBD2 (5 bases). V gave up 3 bases and J gave up 10 bases, with 13 bases separating them. CDR1 is MGHRA and CDR2 is YSYEKL in the germline V gene. The CDR3 spans 13 residues. The chain's CDR3 is CASSQNRAAEQFF. DNA of the CDR3: TGCGCCAGCAGCCAGAACCGAGCGGCCGAGCAGTTCTTC.

J is TRBJ2-1 and V is TRBV15; 8 bases agree with TRBD2. Looked up from germline, CDR1 is LNHNV and CDR2 is YYDKDF (reference sequence). With 1 base clipped from V and 5 bases from J, the junction kept 16 bases outside the gene matches. The CDR3 is 19 residues long. CDR3 residues: CATSRAFAKRESPHNEQFF. The CDR3 region has the DNA TGTGCCACCAGCAGAGCCTTCGCCAAGCGGGAGTCCCCCCACAATGAGCAGTTCTTC.